Described below is a single T cell receptor beta chain sequence and its context. Germline V gene sequence: CDR1 SGHNT, CDR2 YENEEA. This CDR3 contains 16 residues. V gave up 5 bases and J gave up 6 bases; unmatched junction bases: 5. The data originate from a study of blood T cell repertoires in COVID-19. The wider study: Both acute and convalescent COVID-19 samples were obtained from the United States, Italy and Spain.

Data came from immunoSEQ multiplex PCR; TCRdb stores just in-frame clones and leaves some out. The sample includes 150,000 to 200,000 clones, 75% to 85% of them seen just once. The source material was peripheral blood. J is TRBJ2-2 and V is TRBV11-3, with 14 bases matching TRBD2. This receptor was taken from a woman between 40 and 55 years old with COVID-19, enrolled during active disease. CDR3 DNA sequence: TGTGCCAGCAGCCCGAGACTAGCGGGAGGGTCCGGGGAGCTGTTTTTT. This codes for CASSPRLAGGSGELFF.